The rows below give T cell receptor beta chains drawn from one sample of a study of T cell clones after liver transplantation. The protocol was immunoSEQ multiplex PCR, while the TCRdb copy is restricted to in-frame clones and leaves out a portion. The sample records fewer than 65,000 clones, less than 75% being singletons. The material sequenced was CD4+ T cells from blood, taken at the 22-month timepoint. The receptors come from a human patient who received a liver transplant. Some T cells may be the graft donor's. CDR3s include the opening cysteine and the closing phenylalanine or tryptophan. Fields, in order: CDR3 length, clone size, D gene, J gene, V gene, CDR3 DNA, CDR3 protein. D genes are given only for firm matches. Expanded clones get a size class; other rows say once, few or many, or leave the size out.

cdr3_length: 14
clone_size: few
d_call: TRBD1
j_call: TRBJ2-2
v_call: TRBV5-4
cdr3_nt: TGTGCCAGCAGCTTGCAAGGGGGCTCCGGGGAGCTGTTTTTT
cdr3_aa: CASSLQGGSGELFF

cdr3_length: 18
clone_size: NA
d_call: TRBD2
j_call: TRBJ2-7
v_call: TRBV7-6
cdr3_nt: TGTGCCAGCAGCTCATCCTTTCCACTAGCGGGGGTCTCCTACGAGCAGTACTTC
cdr3_aa: CASSSSFPLAGVSYEQYF

cdr3_length: 14
clone_size: NA
d_call: NA
j_call: TRBJ1-2
v_call: TRBV6-5
cdr3_nt: TGTGCCAGCACAATTACAAGTTCTAACTATGGCTACACCTTC
cdr3_aa: CASTITSSNYGYTF

cdr3_length: 17
clone_size: NA
d_call: NA
j_call: TRBJ2-6
v_call: TRBV27
cdr3_nt: TGTGCCAGCAGTGGGACGCAGGGAGTAGCTGGGGCCAACGTCCTGACTTTC
cdr3_aa: CASSGTQGVAGANVLTF

cdr3_length: 13
clone_size: NA
d_call: NA
j_call: TRBJ2-5
v_call: TRBV11-2
cdr3_nt: TGTGCCAGCAGCTCAGGGTATCAAGAGACCCAGTACTTC
cdr3_aa: CASSSGYQETQYF

cdr3_length: 13
clone_size: NA
d_call: NA
j_call: TRBJ2-2
v_call: TRBV6-5
cdr3_nt: TGTGCCAGCAGTTACCGTCCCCCCGGGGAGCTGTTTTTT
cdr3_aa: CASSYRPPGELFF

cdr3_length: 11
clone_size: NA
d_call: NA
j_call: TRBJ2-6
v_call: TRBV30
cdr3_nt: TGTGCCCTCTCTGGGGCCAACGTCCTGACTTTC
cdr3_aa: CALSGANVLTF

cdr3_length: 14
clone_size: NA
d_call: NA
j_call: TRBJ1-5
v_call: TRBV6-1
cdr3_nt: TGTGCCAGCAGTGCAGGGGTAACGGATCAGCCCCAGCATTTT
cdr3_aa: CASSAGVTDQPQHF

cdr3_length: 16
clone_size: NA
d_call: NA
j_call: TRBJ1-4
v_call: TRBV2
cdr3_nt: TGTGCCAGCAGTGAAGGGGGGATCCGGAATAATGAAAAACTGTTTTTT
cdr3_aa: CASSEGGIRNNEKLFF

cdr3_length: 11
clone_size: NA
d_call: NA
j_call: TRBJ2-7
v_call: TRBV30
cdr3_nt: TGTGCCTGGAGTGTACGAGACGAGCAGTACTTC
cdr3_aa: CAWSVRDEQYF

cdr3_length: 14
clone_size: NA
d_call: TRBD1
j_call: TRBJ2-3
v_call: TRBV19
cdr3_nt: TGTGCCAGTAGTTTGACAGGGAGCACAGATACGCAGTATTTT
cdr3_aa: CASSLTGSTDTQYF

cdr3_length: 12
clone_size: NA
d_call: NA
j_call: TRBJ2-4
v_call: TRBV10-3
cdr3_nt: TGTGCCATCAGTGCACAGAAAAACATTCAGTACTTC
cdr3_aa: CAISAQKNIQYF

cdr3_length: 16
clone_size: NA
d_call: NA
j_call: TRBJ1-1
v_call: TRBV18
cdr3_nt: TGTGCCAGCTCACCACTAACACGCTCACGGAACACTGAAGCTTTCTTT
cdr3_aa: CASSPLTRSRNTEAFF

cdr3_length: 14
clone_size: once
d_call: TRBD1
j_call: TRBJ1-4
v_call: TRBV5-4
cdr3_nt: TGTGCCAGCAGGAGCGACAGGGGGGGTGAAAAACTGTTTTTT
cdr3_aa: CASRSDRGGEKLFF

cdr3_length: 14
clone_size: NA
d_call: NA
j_call: TRBJ2-7
v_call: TRBV10-3
cdr3_nt: TGTGCCATCGGTATAGAAGGGGGAGGCTACGAGCAGTACTTC
cdr3_aa: CAIGIEGGGYEQYF

cdr3_length: 13
clone_size: few
d_call: NA
j_call: TRBJ1-5
v_call: TRBV28
cdr3_nt: TGTGCCAGCAGTTGGACAGCGAGACAGCCCCAGCATTTT
cdr3_aa: CASSWTARQPQHF

cdr3_length: 14
clone_size: NA
d_call: NA
j_call: TRBJ2-2
v_call: TRBV5-1
cdr3_nt: TGCGCCAGCAGCTTGGAGATTAGTGTCGGGGAGCTGTTTTTT
cdr3_aa: CASSLEISVGELFF

cdr3_length: 15
clone_size: few
d_call: TRBD1
j_call: TRBJ1-6
v_call: TRBV6-5
cdr3_nt: TGTGCCAGCAGTTACACGACAGGGATCGATTCACCCCTCCACTTT
cdr3_aa: CASSYTTGIDSPLHF

cdr3_length: 16
clone_size: NA
d_call: NA
j_call: TRBJ1-4
v_call: TRBV15
cdr3_nt: TGTGCCACCAGCATAGGACGAGGAGGGGGAGAAGAAAAACTGTTTTTT
cdr3_aa: CATSIGRGGGEEKLFF

cdr3_length: 16
clone_size: NA
d_call: NA
j_call: TRBJ2-3
v_call: TRBV7-8
cdr3_nt: TGTGCCAGCAGCTTAGCGGGGGGTGGGGCCCCAGATACGCAGTATTTT
cdr3_aa: CASSLAGGGAPDTQYF

cdr3_length: 13
clone_size: NA
d_call: NA
j_call: TRBJ1-1
v_call: TRBV10-3
cdr3_nt: TGTGCCATCAGTGAGTTGATGAACACTGAAGCTTTCTTT
cdr3_aa: CAISELMNTEAFF

cdr3_length: 11
clone_size: NA
d_call: NA
j_call: TRBJ2-3
v_call: TRBV27
cdr3_nt: TGTGCCAGCAGTTTATATGGGGTTAGGTATTTT
cdr3_aa: CASSLYGVRYF

cdr3_length: 13
clone_size: many
d_call: NA
j_call: TRBJ2-7
v_call: TRBV6-6
cdr3_nt: TGTGCCAGCGAACGTCAGGTAGCCTACGAGCAGTACTTC
cdr3_aa: CASERQVAYEQYF

cdr3_length: 14
clone_size: NA
d_call: NA
j_call: TRBJ1-1
v_call: TRBV10-3
cdr3_nt: TGTGCCATCAGTCTCCGGGACTGGAGGACTGAAGCTTTCTTT
cdr3_aa: CAISLRDWRTEAFF

cdr3_length: 13
clone_size: NA
d_call: NA
j_call: TRBJ2-5
v_call: TRBV25-1
cdr3_nt: TGTGCCAGCAGTTTCGGTAGGCAAGAGACCCAGTACTTC
cdr3_aa: CASSFGRQETQYF

cdr3_length: 14
clone_size: few
d_call: TRBD1
j_call: TRBJ2-7
v_call: TRBV10-3
cdr3_nt: TGTGCCATCAGGAGACAGGGGTCCGGCTACGAGCAGTACTTC
cdr3_aa: CAIRRQGSGYEQYF

cdr3_length: 18
clone_size: NA
d_call: TRBD1
j_call: TRBJ2-7
v_call: TRBV5-1
cdr3_nt: TGCGCCAGCAGCTTGTTGGGACAGGGGAGGAATCTGGCTTACGAGCAGTACTTC
cdr3_aa: CASSLLGQGRNLAYEQYF

cdr3_length: 14
clone_size: NA
d_call: NA
j_call: TRBJ2-7
v_call: TRBV7-9
cdr3_nt: TGTGCCAGCAATTTCGGGACCGGCTACTACGAGCAGTACTTC
cdr3_aa: CASNFGTGYYEQYF

cdr3_length: 14
clone_size: NA
d_call: NA
j_call: TRBJ2-1
v_call: TRBV14
cdr3_nt: TGTGCCAGCACCCTAGGGGGGCCCTACAATGAGCAGTTCTTC
cdr3_aa: CASTLGGPYNEQFF

cdr3_length: 15
clone_size: NA
d_call: NA
j_call: TRBJ2-4
v_call: TRBV7-2
cdr3_nt: TGTGCCAGCAGCCTGACGCTCACGGCAAGGAACATTCAGTACTTC
cdr3_aa: CASSLTLTARNIQYF

cdr3_length: 16
clone_size: few
d_call: NA
j_call: TRBJ1-3
v_call: TRBV11-2
cdr3_nt: TGTGCCAGCAGCTGGGGTGGGCTCCCCTCTGGAAACACCATATATTTT
cdr3_aa: CASSWGGLPSGNTIYF

cdr3_length: 15
clone_size: NA
d_call: TRBD1
j_call: TRBJ1-2
v_call: TRBV7-9
cdr3_nt: TGTGCCAGCAGCTTAGCAGGGGGCACGAACTATGGCTACACCTTC
cdr3_aa: CASSLAGGTNYGYTF

cdr3_length: 14
clone_size: NA
d_call: TRBD2
j_call: TRBJ2-1
v_call: TRBV5-5
cdr3_nt: TGTGCCAGCAGCTCGGGGGGGCGGAACAATGAGCAGTTCTTC
cdr3_aa: CASSSGGRNNEQFF

cdr3_length: 13
clone_size: NA
d_call: NA
j_call: TRBJ2-3
v_call: TRBV29-1
cdr3_nt: TGCAGCGTTGAATCACAGGGACTTGATACGCAGTATTTT
cdr3_aa: CSVESQGLDTQYF

cdr3_length: 13
clone_size: NA
d_call: NA
j_call: TRBJ2-5
v_call: TRBV7-7
cdr3_nt: TGTGCCAGCAGCTCAGGAAGGACGGAGACCCAGTACTTC
cdr3_aa: CASSSGRTETQYF

cdr3_length: 14
clone_size: NA
d_call: TRBD2
j_call: TRBJ2-1
v_call: TRBV30
cdr3_nt: TGTGCCTGGACCGGGACTAGTCCCTACAATGAGCAGTTCTTC
cdr3_aa: CAWTGTSPYNEQFF

cdr3_length: 14
clone_size: NA
d_call: TRBD1
j_call: TRBJ2-1
v_call: TRBV19
cdr3_nt: TGTGCCAGTAGTACCCAGGGGGCCTACAATGAGCAGTTCTTC
cdr3_aa: CASSTQGAYNEQFF

cdr3_length: 12
clone_size: NA
d_call: NA
j_call: TRBJ2-7
v_call: TRBV18
cdr3_nt: TGTGCCAGCTCACCAGATTTATGGGAGCAGTACTTC
cdr3_aa: CASSPDLWEQYF

cdr3_length: 15
clone_size: once
d_call: NA
j_call: TRBJ1-5
v_call: TRBV28
cdr3_nt: TGTGCCAGCAGTTTCATCGGACAGAGCAATCAGCCCCAGCATTTT
cdr3_aa: CASSFIGQSNQPQHF

cdr3_length: 17
clone_size: NA
d_call: NA
j_call: TRBJ2-2
v_call: TRBV7-3
cdr3_nt: TGTGCCAGCAGCGCAAACCCCGGGACACTGAACACCGGGGAGCTGTTTTTT
cdr3_aa: CASSANPGTLNTGELFF

cdr3_length: 18
clone_size: NA
d_call: NA
j_call: TRBJ2-5
v_call: TRBV1
cdr3_nt: TGCACCAGCAGCCAAACTCGCCGGACAGGGGGACTTCAAGAGACCCAGTACTTC
cdr3_aa: CTSSQTRRTGGLQETQYF

cdr3_length: 13
clone_size: NA
d_call: NA
j_call: TRBJ1-1
v_call: TRBV10-2
cdr3_nt: TGCGCCAGCAGTGAGTCCACAGGGACTGAAGCTTTCTTT
cdr3_aa: CASSESTGTEAFF

cdr3_length: 15
clone_size: NA
d_call: NA
j_call: TRBJ2-1
v_call: TRBV27
cdr3_nt: TGTGCCAGCAGTCCTTTAAGGGGGGACGGCTCAGCGCAGTTCTTC
cdr3_aa: CASSPLRGDGSAQFF

cdr3_length: 13
clone_size: NA
d_call: NA
j_call: TRBJ1-2
v_call: TRBV5-6
cdr3_nt: TGTGCCAGCAGCTTGGGCCGCCGGGACGGCTACACCTTC
cdr3_aa: CASSLGRRDGYTF

cdr3_length: 13
clone_size: NA
d_call: TRBD1
j_call: TRBJ1-6
v_call: TRBV6-1
cdr3_nt: TGTGCCAGCACCGAGGACAGGGTATCACCCCTCCACTTT
cdr3_aa: CASTEDRVSPLHF

cdr3_length: 15
clone_size: NA
d_call: TRBD1
j_call: TRBJ1-4
v_call: TRBV28
cdr3_nt: TGTGCCAGCAGTTTGGGGACAGCGTCGAATGAAAAACTGTTTTTT
cdr3_aa: CASSLGTASNEKLFF

cdr3_length: 11
clone_size: NA
d_call: NA
j_call: TRBJ1-2
v_call: TRBV6-1
cdr3_nt: TGTGCCAGTGGGGGAACCTATGGCTACACCTTC
cdr3_aa: CASGGTYGYTF

cdr3_length: 16
clone_size: NA
d_call: TRBD2
j_call: TRBJ2-3
v_call: TRBV19
cdr3_nt: TGTGCCAGTAGTAGTCGAGGACTAGCGGGGGGAGATACGCAGTATTTT
cdr3_aa: CASSSRGLAGGDTQYF

cdr3_length: 17
clone_size: once
d_call: NA
j_call: TRBJ1-3
v_call: TRBV18
cdr3_nt: TGTGCCAGCTCACCCCCGACAGGAGGGAACTCTGGAAACACCATATATTTT
cdr3_aa: CASSPPTGGNSGNTIYF

cdr3_length: 14
clone_size: NA
d_call: TRBD1
j_call: TRBJ1-1
v_call: TRBV2
cdr3_nt: TGTGCCAGCAGCGATGGGACAGGAAACACTGAAGCTTTCTTT
cdr3_aa: CASSDGTGNTEAFF

cdr3_length: 11
clone_size: NA
d_call: TRBD1
j_call: TRBJ2-1
v_call: TRBV27
cdr3_nt: TGTGCCAGCGGACAGGGAAATGAGCAGTTCTTC
cdr3_aa: CASGQGNEQFF